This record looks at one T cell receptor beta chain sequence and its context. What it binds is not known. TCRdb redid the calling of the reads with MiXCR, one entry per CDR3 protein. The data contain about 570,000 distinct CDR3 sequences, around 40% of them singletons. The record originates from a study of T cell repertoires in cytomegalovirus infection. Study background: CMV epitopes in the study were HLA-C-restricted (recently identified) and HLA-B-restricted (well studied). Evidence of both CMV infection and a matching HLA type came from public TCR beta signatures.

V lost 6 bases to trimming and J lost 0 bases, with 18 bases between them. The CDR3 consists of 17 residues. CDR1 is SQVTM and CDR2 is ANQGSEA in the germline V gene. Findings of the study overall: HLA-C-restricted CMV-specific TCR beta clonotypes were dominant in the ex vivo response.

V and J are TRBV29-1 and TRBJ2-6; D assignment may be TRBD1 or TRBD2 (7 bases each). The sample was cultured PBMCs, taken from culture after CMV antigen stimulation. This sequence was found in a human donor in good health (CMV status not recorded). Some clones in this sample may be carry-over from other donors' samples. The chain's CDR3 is CSVAGDSRSSGANVLTF. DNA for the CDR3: TGCAGCGTCGCGGGGGACAGTCGAAGCTCTGGGGCCAACGTCCTGACTTTC.